A single sample gave rise to the 14 T cell receptor beta chains below, sequenced in a study of T cell responses to AZD1222 COVID-19 vaccine. TCRdb's copy holds only in-frame clones and misses some; the assay was immunoSEQ multiplex PCR. The sample has 130,000 to 150,000 clones, roughly 86% seen once. Specimen: peripheral blood, collected 28 days after the second AZD1222 dose. All receptors come from an adult who received the AZD1222 COVID-19 vaccine.

This chain connects TRBV28 to TRBJ1-2; D uncertain. Trimming pared 4 bases from V and 4 bases from J, leaving 19 bases between. This CDR3 is built from 16 residues. Germline CDR1 reads MDHEN; CDR2 reads SYDVKM. The DNA for the CDR3 is TGTGCCAGCAGTTCCCCAGGAGAGGGTAACAGCTATGGCTACACCTTC. It specifies CASSSPGEGNSYGYTF.

The genes are TRBV29-1 and TRBJ2-1, with D maybe TRBD2 (5 bases). V lost 3 bases to trimming and J lost 0 bases, with 6 bases between them. Germline CDR1 reads SQVTM; CDR2 reads ANQGSEA. The CDR3 is made up of 13 amino acids. The CDR3 nucleotides are TGCAGCGTTGAGGGGAGCTCCTACAATGAGCAGTTCTTC. Translated, it gives CSVEGSSYNEQFF.

The rearrangement uses TRBV27 and TRBJ2-7, with a tentative D call TRBD1 (5 bases). Germline CDR1 reads MNHEY; CDR2 reads SMNVEV (reference sequence). The CDR3 loop spans 14 amino acids. V lost 2 bases, J lost 4 bases, and 12 bases lay in between. In nucleotides, the CDR3 is TGTGCCAGCAGTTTAAAGGACACCGGATACGAGCAGTACTTC. Its protein product is CASSLKDTGYEQYF.

The chain links TRBV19 to TRBJ1-5, with D unclear. The germline V and J ends were trimmed by 5 bases and 10 bases, with 18 bases remaining between them. CDR3 length equals 14 residues. CDR1 is LNHDA, CDR2 SQIVND, per germline (reference sequence). In DNA, the CDR3 is TGTGCCAGTAGTGCGAGAGGTCCCGTTCGACCCCAGCATTTT. This translates into CASSARGPVRPQHF.

V and J are TRBV11-2 and TRBJ1-1; the D gene is possibly TRBD1 (6 bases). V was shortened by 2 bases and J by 4 bases, with 11 bases between the two germline ends. Germline CDR1 is SGHAT and CDR2 is FQNNGV. This CDR3 spans 14 amino acids. This CDR3 is CASSLSRGATEAFF. The CDR3, as DNA: TGTGCCAGCAGCTTATCCAGGGGAGCCACTGAAGCTTTCTTT.

The chain recombines TRBV9 with TRBJ2-2; possible D gene TRBD2, 6 bases. Trimming took 0 bases from V and 8 from J, leaving 14 bases between them. Per germline, CDR1 SGDLS and CDR2 YYNGEE. This CDR3 is 15 amino acids long. The CDR3 protein is CASSVAIAALGELFF. In nucleotides, the CDR3 is TGTGCCAGCAGCGTAGCAATAGCGGCCCTGGGGGAGCTGTTTTTT.

The rearrangement uses TRBV28 and TRBJ2-7; the D gene could be TRBD1 or TRBD2 (6 bases each). CDR1 and CDR2 (germline): MDHEN, SYDVKM. V was shortened by 1 base and J by 1 base, with 11 bases between the two germline ends. This CDR3 region has 15 residues. The chain's CDR3 is CASSLSGAGSYEQYF. CDR3 nucleotides: TGTGCCAGCAGTTTATCGGGGGCTGGGTCCTACGAGCAGTACTTC.

V is TRBV7-2 and J is TRBJ1-1, with a weak D call TRBD1 (6 bases). This CDR3 has 16 residues. From germline, CDR1 is SGHTA and CDR2 FQGNSA. V was clipped by 3 bases and J by 1 base, with 15 bases between them. The CDR3 is CASSFSPRGSNTEAFF. The CDR3 bases are TGTGCCAGCAGCTTTAGCCCCAGGGGCTCGAACACTGAAGCTTTCTTT.

This chain uses TRBV9 with TRBJ2-7; D is tentatively TRBD1 or TRBD2 (5 bases each). This CDR3 has 15 amino acids. V was trimmed by 2 bases and J by 3 bases, leaving 15 bases between them. CDR1 and CDR2 from the germline V gene are SGDLS and YYNGEE. CDR3 coding DNA: TGTGCCAGCAGCGTCGCGGAGGACAAAGTCTACGAGCAGTACTTC. Protein: CASSVAEDKVYEQYF. The full variable domain, rest sourced from reference TRBV9 and TRBJ2-7, is DSGVTQTPKHLITATGQRVTLRCSPRSGDLSVYWYQQSLDQGLQFLIQYYNGEERAKGNILERFSAQQFPDLHSELNLSSLELGDSALYFCASSVAEDKVYEQYFGPGTRLTVT.

The CDR3 nucleotides are TGTGCCAGCAGTGTGACAGAGGGAACCACCGGGGAGCTGTTTTTT. Translated, it gives CASSVTEGTTGELFF. This chain uses TRBV6-6 with TRBJ2-2; either TRBD1 or TRBD2 may fit D (5 bases each). The V and J ends lost 5 bases and 4 bases respectively, with 14 bases between them. The CDR3 length is 15 residues. Germline assignment: CDR1 MNHNY and CDR2 SVGAGI (reference sequence).

This chain links TRBV19 with TRBJ1-1, with D possibly being TRBD1 (6 bases). The CDR3 runs 14 residues. The germline V and J ends were trimmed by 6 bases and 5 bases, with 16 bases remaining between them. Germline lookup yields CDR1 LNHDA and CDR2 SQIVND (reference sequence). The CDR3, as DNA: TGTGCCAGTAGACAGGGAAGAGAGAAGACTGAAGCTTTCTTT. Protein product: CASRQGREKTEAFF.

The chain links TRBV20-1 to TRBJ1-1; D is uncertain. This CDR3 has 11 amino acids. Germline CDR1 and CDR2: DFQATT and SNEGSKA (reference sequence). V lost 7 bases and J lost 6, with 12 bases in between. The chain's CDR3 is CSVAPAAEAFF. CDR3 DNA sequence: TGCAGTGTCGCGCCAGCCGCTGAAGCTTTCTTT.

The chain recombines TRBV9 with TRBJ1-1; tentative D call: TRBD1 (5 bases). The germline gives CDR1 SGDLS, CDR2 YYNGEE. The length of the CDR3 is 12 residues. V shed 3 bases and J shed 7 bases, with 10 bases lying between them. This chain's CDR3 is CASSGDGYEAFF. In nucleotides, the CDR3 is TGTGCCAGCAGCGGGGACGGATATGAAGCTTTCTTT.

The V call is TRBV5-1, the J call TRBJ1-1; D is unclear. CDR1 and CDR2 (germline): SGHRS, YFSETQ. The CDR3 is 17 residues long. V lost 1 base and J 1 base, leaving 17 bases between the germline ends. The DNA for the CDR3 is TGCGCCAGCAGCTTGAACGGGGTGGTAGGGTGGAACACTGAAGCTTTCTTT. It encodes CASSLNGVVGWNTEAFF.